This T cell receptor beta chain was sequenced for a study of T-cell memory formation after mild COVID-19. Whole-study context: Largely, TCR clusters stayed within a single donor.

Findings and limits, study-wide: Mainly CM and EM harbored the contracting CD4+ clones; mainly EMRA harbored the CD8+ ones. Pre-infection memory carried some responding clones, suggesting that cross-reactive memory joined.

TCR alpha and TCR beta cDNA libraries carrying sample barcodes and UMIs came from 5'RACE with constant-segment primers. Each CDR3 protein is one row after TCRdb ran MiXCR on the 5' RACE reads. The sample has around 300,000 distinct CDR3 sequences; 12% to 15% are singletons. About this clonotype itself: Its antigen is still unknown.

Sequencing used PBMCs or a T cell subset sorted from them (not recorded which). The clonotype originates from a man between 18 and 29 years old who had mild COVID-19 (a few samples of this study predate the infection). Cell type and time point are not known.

CDR3 coding DNA: TGCGCCAGCAGCCTTAGGGGACAGGACAACACCGGGGAGCTGTTTTTT. Amino acid sequence: CASSLRGQDNTGELFF. The V and J genes are TRBV4-1 and TRBJ2-2; 8 bases map to TRBD1. The length of the CDR3 is 16 residues. Germline assignment: CDR1 MGHRA and CDR2 YSYEKL. The V and J ends lost 4 bases and 2 bases, in that order; junction bases with no gene match: 6.